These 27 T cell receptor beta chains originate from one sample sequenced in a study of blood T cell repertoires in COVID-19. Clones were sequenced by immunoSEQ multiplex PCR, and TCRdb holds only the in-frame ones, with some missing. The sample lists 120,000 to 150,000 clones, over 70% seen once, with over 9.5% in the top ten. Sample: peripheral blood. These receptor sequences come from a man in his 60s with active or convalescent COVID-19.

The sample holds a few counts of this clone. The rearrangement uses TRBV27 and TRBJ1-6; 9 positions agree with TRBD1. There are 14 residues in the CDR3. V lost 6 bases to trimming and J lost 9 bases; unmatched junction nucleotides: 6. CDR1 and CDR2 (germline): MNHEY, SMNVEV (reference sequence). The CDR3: CASSVRDRVSPLHF. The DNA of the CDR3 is TGTGCCAGCAGCGTACGGGACAGGGTTTCACCCCTCCACTTT.

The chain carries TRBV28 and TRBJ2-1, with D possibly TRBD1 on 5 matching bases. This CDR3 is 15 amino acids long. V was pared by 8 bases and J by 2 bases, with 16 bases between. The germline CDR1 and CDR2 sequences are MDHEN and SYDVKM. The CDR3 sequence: CASPPPRQTYNEQFF. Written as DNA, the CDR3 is TGTGCCAGCCCTCCCCCCCGACAGACCTACAATGAGCAGTTCTTC.

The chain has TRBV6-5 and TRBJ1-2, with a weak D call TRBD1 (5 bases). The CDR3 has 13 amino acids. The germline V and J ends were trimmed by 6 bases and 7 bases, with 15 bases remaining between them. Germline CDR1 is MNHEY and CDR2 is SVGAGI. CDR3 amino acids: CASRIGVSGGYTF. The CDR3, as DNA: TGTGCCAGCAGGATAGGGGTATCCGGTGGCTACACCTTC.

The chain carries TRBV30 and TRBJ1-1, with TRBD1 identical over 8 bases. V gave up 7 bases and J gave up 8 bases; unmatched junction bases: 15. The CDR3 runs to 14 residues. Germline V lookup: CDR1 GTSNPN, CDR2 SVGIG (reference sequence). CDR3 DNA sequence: TGTGCCTTCGTAAAAGGGACAGGCTACGGGGAAGCTTTCTTT. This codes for CAFVKGTGYGEAFF.

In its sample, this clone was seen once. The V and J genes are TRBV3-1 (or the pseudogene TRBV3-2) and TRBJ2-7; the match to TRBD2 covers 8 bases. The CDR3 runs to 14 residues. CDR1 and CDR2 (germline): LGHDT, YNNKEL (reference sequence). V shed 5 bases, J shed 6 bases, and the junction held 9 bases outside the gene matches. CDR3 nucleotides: TGTGCCAGCAGCGACGGACTAGCACCGGGCGAGCAGTACTTC. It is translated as CASSDGLAPGEQYF.

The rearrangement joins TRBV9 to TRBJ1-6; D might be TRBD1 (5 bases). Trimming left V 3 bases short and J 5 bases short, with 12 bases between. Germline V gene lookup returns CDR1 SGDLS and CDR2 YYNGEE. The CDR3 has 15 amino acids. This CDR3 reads CASSEEGLDNSPLHF. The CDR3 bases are TGTGCCAGCAGCGAGGAGGGGCTGGATAATTCACCCCTCCACTTT.

CDR3 in amino acids: CASSSDRGYGYTF. The CDR3 coding sequence is TGCGCCAGCAGCTCTGACAGGGGCTATGGCTACACCTTC. This chain joins TRBV5-1 and TRBJ1-2; 8 bases map to TRBD1. Germline V CDR1 and CDR2: SGHRS, YFSETQ. CDR3 length: 13 residues. After removal of 3 bases from V and 4 bases from J, the junction contained 2 bases not matched to a gene.

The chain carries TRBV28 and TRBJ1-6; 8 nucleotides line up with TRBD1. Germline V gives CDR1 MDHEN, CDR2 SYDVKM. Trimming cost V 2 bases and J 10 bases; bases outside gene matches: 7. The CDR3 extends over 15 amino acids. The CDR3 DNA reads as TGTGCCAGCAGTTTAGTAGGACAGGGAAAATCACCCCTCCACTTT. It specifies CASSLVGQGKSPLHF.

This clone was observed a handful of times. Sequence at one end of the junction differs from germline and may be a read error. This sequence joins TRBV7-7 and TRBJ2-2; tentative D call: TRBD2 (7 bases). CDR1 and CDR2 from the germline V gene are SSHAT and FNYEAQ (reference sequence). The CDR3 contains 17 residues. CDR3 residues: CASSLAQSGTHTGELFF. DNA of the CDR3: TGTGCTAGCAGCTTAGCGCAGAGCGGGACACACACCGGGGAGCTGTTTTTT. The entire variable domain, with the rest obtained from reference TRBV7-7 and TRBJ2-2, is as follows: GAGVSQSPRYKVTKRGQDVTLRCDPISSHATLYWYQQALGQGPEFLTYFNYEAQPDKSGLPSDRFSAERPEGSISTLTIQRTEQRDSAMYRCASSLAQSGTHTGELFFGEGSRLTVL.

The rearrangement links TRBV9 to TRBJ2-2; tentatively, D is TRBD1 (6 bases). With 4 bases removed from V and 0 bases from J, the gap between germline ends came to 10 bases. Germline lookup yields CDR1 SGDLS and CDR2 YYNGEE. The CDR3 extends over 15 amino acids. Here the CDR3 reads CASSPGVANTGELFF. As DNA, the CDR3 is TGTGCCAGCAGCCCAGGGGTTGCGAACACCGGGGAGCTGTTTTTT.

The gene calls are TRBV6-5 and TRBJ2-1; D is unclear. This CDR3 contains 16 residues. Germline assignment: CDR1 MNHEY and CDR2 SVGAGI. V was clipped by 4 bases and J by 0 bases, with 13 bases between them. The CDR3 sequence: CASSSLRASSYNEQFF. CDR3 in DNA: TGTGCCAGCAGTTCCCTTCGCGCTAGCTCCTACAATGAGCAGTTCTTC.

The CDR3 region has the DNA TGTGCCAGCACCGGGACAGGGGGTACTAGCCTAGCCAAAAACATTCAGTACTTC. It is translated as CASTGTGGTSLAKNIQYF. The rearrangement joins TRBV2 to TRBJ2-4; 11 bases map to TRBD1. V gave up 7 bases and J gave up 0 bases; unmatched junction bases: 11. This CDR3 has 18 residues. In germline, CDR1 is SNHLY, CDR2 FYNNEI.

The CDR3 DNA is TGTGCCAGCAGCTTAAGGGACAGGGTCGCAGCTGGGGCCAACGTCCTGACTTTC. It encodes CASSLRDRVAAGANVLTF. The chain recombines TRBV3-1 (or the pseudogene TRBV3-2) with TRBJ2-6, with 9 bases fitting TRBD1. Looked up from germline, CDR1 is LGHDT and CDR2 is YNNKEL (reference sequence). V shed 5 bases and J 2 bases; nucleotides not matched to a gene: 10. This CDR3 has 18 residues.

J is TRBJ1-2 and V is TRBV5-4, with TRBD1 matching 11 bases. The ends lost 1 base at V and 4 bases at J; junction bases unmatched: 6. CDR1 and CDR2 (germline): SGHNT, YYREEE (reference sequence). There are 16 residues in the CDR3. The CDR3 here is CASSLPGQGAPYGYTF. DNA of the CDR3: TGTGCCAGCAGCTTGCCCGGACAGGGGGCGCCCTATGGCTACACCTTC. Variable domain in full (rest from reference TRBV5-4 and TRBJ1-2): ETGVTQSPTHLIKTRGQQVTLRCSSQSGHNTVSWYQQALGQGPQFIFQYYREEENGRGNFPPRFSGLQFPNYSSELNVNALELDDSALYLCASSLPGQGAPYGYTFGSGTRLTVV.

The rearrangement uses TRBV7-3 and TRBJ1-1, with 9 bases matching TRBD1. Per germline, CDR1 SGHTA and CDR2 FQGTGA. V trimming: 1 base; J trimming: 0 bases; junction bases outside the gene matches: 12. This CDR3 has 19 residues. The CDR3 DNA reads TGTGCCAGCAGCTTAAACCCCGGGACAGGGTTCGGCATGAACACTGAAGCTTTCTTT. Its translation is CASSLNPGTGFGMNTEAFF.

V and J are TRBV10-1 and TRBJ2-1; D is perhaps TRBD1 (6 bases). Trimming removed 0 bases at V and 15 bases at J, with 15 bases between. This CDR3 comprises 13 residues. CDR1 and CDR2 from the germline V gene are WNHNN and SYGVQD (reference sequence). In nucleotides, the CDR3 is TGCGCCAGCAGTGAGTCGGCGATAGGGGGTAGGTTCTTC. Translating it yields CASSESAIGGRFF.

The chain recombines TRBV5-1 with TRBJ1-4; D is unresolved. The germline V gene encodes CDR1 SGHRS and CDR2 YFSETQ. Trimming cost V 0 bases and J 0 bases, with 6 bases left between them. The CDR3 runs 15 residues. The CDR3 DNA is TGCGCCAGCAGCTTGGGTGTTACAACTAATGAAAAACTGTTTTTT. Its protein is CASSLGVTTNEKLFF. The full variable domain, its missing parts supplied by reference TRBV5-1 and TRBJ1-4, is KAGVTQTPRYLIKTRGQQVTLSCSPISGHRSVSWYQQTPGQGLQFLFEYFSETQRNKGNFPGRFSGRQFSNSRSEMNVSTLELGDSALYLCASSLGVTTNEKLFFGSGTQLSVL.

For the CDR3, the DNA is TGTGCCAGCAGTGAACCGAACTCAGGACATTTCGAAAAACTGTTTTTT. It is translated as CASSEPNSGHFEKLFF. The chain carries TRBV6-1 and TRBJ1-4, with a tentative D call TRBD1 (5 bases). In germline, CDR1 is MNHNS, CDR2 SASEGT. This CDR3 is 16 amino acids long. Trimming shortened V by 2 bases and J by 8 bases, and 18 bases separated the two germline ends.

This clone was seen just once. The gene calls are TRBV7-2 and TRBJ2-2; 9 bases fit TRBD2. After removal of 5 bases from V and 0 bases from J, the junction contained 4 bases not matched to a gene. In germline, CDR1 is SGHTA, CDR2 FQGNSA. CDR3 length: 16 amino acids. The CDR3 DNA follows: TGTGCCAGCAGCCAGCCTAGCGGGGCGAACACCGGGGAGCTGTTTTTT. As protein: CASSQPSGANTGELFF.

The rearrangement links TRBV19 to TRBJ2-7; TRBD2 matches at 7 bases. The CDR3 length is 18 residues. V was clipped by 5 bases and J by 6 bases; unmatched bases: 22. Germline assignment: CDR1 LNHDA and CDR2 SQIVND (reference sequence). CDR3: CASSVTYTTGATGGEQYF. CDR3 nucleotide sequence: TGTGCCAGTAGTGTTACCTACACCACAGGAGCCACGGGGGGCGAGCAGTACTTC. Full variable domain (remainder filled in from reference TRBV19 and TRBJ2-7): DGGITQSPKYLFRKEGQNVTLSCEQNLNHDAMYWYRQDPGQGLRLIYYSQIVNDFQKGDIAEGYSVSREKKESFPLTVTSAQKNPTAFYLCASSVTYTTGATGGEQYFGPGTRLTVT.

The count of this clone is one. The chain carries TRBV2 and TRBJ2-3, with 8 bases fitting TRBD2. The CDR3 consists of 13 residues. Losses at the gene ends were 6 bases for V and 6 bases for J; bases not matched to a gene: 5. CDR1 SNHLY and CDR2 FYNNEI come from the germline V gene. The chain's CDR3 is CASRTSAKDTQYF. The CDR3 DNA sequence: TGTGCCAGCAGGACTAGCGCGAAGGATACGCAGTATTTT.

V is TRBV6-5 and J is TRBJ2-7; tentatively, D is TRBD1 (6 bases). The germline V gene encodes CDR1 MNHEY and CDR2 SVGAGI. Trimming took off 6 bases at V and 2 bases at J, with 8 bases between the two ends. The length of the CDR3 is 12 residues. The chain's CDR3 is CASRGDTYEQYF. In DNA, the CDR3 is TGTGCCAGCAGAGGGGACACCTACGAGCAGTACTTC.

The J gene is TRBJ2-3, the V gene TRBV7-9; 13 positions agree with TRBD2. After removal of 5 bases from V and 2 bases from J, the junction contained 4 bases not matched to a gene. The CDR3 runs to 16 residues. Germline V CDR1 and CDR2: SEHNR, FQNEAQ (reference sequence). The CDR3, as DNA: TGTGCCAGCAGCCTCGGACTAGCGGGAGTCACAGATACGCAGTATTTT. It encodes CASSLGLAGVTDTQYF.

In DNA form, the CDR3 reads TGTGCCAGCAGCCTCGGGACATTAAGCACAGATACGCAGTATTTT. It translates to CASSLGTLSTDTQYF. The rearrangement uses TRBV9 and TRBJ2-3; a weak D match, TRBD1 (6 bases). CDR1 and CDR2 from the germline V gene are SGDLS and YYNGEE. The CDR3 runs to 15 residues. The ends were cut back, 4 bases at V and 0 bases at J, with 12 bases in the middle.

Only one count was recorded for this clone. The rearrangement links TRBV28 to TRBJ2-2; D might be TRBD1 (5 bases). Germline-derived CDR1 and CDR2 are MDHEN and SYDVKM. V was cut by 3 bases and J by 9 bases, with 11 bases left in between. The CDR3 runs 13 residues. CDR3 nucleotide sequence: TGTGCCAGCAGTTTGACAGTGAACCGGGAGCTGTTTTTT. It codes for CASSLTVNRELFF.

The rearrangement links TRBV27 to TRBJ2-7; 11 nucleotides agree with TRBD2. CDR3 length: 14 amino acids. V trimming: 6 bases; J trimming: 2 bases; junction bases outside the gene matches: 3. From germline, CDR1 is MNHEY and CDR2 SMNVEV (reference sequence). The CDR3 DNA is TGTGCCAGCAGGGGACTAGCGGACGCCTACGAGCAGTACTTC. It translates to CASRGLADAYEQYF.

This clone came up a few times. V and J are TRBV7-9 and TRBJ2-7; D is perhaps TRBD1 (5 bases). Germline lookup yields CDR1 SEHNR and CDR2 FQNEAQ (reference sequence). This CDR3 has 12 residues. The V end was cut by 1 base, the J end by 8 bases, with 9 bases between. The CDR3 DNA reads TGTGCCAGCAGCTTAGAGCAGGGTAAGCAGTACTTC. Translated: CASSLEQGKQYF.